This TCR beta chain was sequenced for a study of blood T cell repertoires in COVID-19. Study-wide context: COVID-19 samples, acute and convalescent, were from the United States, Italy and Spain.

Seattle patient enrollment occurred during active infection, with longitudinal follow-up thereafter. In the original analysis: Using reference gene primer amplification, nucleated cell counts were estimated. Libraries were prepared by immunoSEQ multiplex PCR; TCRdb keeps only in-frame clonotypes and omits some of them. The D gene and trimming were derived from the DNA, and the V and J assignments and clone size from that table. There are about 420,000 clones in the sample; around nine tenths occur only once, and 0.8% to 1% lies in the top ten. Germline CDR1 MNHEY, CDR2 SVGAGI. The CDR3 is 14 residues long. V lost 4 bases and J lost 6; bases outside the gene matches: 5.

The receptor's source is a man aged 18-30 years with COVID-19, enrolled during active disease. The sequenced sample was peripheral blood. V and J are TRBV6-5 and TRBJ1-4; 7 bases align to TRBD1. CDR3 region: CASSSPTGDEKLFF. In nucleotides, the CDR3 is TGTGCCAGCAGTTCCCCCACAGGGGATGAAAAACTGTTTTTT.